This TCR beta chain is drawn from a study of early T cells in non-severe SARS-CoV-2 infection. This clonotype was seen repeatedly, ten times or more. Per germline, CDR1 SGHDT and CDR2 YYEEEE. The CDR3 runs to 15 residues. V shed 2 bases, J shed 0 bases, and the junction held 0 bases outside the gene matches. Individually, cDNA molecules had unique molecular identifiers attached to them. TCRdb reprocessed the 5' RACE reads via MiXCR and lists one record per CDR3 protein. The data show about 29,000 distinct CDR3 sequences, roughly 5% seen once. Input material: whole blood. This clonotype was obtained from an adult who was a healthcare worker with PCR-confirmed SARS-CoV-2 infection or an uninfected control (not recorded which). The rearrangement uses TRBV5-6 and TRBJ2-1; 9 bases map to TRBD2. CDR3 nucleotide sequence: TGTGCCAGCAGCTTTAGCGGGGGCTCCTACAATGAGCAGTTCTTC. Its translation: CASSFSGGSYNEQFF.